A single sample is the source of the 10 T cell receptor beta chains below, sequenced in a study of T cells after yellow fever vaccination. TCRdb independently ran MiXCR on the 5' RACE reads; one entry per CDR3 protein. The table shows nearly 45,000 distinct CDR3 sequences, with under 8% occurring only once. The material was CD8+ T cells not binding an NS4B(214-222) dextramer, sorted from PBMCs, obtained 45 days after the yellow fever booster vaccination. The receptors originated from a man between 25 and 39 years old who received the YFV17D yellow fever vaccine.

There are many counts of this clonotype. This chain links TRBV5-1 with TRBJ2-7; 7 bases agree with TRBD1. This CDR3 is built from 14 residues. From germline, CDR1 is SGHRS and CDR2 YFSETQ. The trim removed 0 bases at V and 5 bases at J, leaving 5 bases unmatched. This CDR3 reads CASSLEQGFHEQYF. In DNA form, the CDR3 reads TGCGCCAGCAGCTTGGAACAGGGGTTCCACGAGCAGTACTTC.

At least ten counts were recorded for this clonotype. This rearrangement joins TRBV20-1 to TRBJ1-4; D is ambiguous. From germline, CDR1 is DFQATT and CDR2 SNEGSKA (reference sequence). V was cut by 0 bases and J by 4 bases, with 15 bases left in between. CDR3 length equals 16 residues. The CDR3 coding sequence is TGCAGTGCTAGAGATAATCCGGGTGACGGTAATGAAAAACTGTTTTTT. It encodes CSARDNPGDGNEKLFF.

This clonotype showed up just once. This may be a read error: a much more frequent sequence differs by one nucleotide. The CDR3 DNA sequence: TGTGCCAGCAGTTCCGGGTTGGCCTATAGCTACACCTTC. Protein product: CASSSGLAYSYTF. The chain uses TRBV27 and TRBJ1-2; D gene unclear. CDR1 is MNHEY, CDR2 SMNVEV, per germline (reference sequence). The CDR3 contains 13 residues.

This clonotype was observed at least ten times. The chain's CDR3 is CAISVVKDLSYEQYF. The DNA of the CDR3 is TGTGCCATCAGTGTTGTGAAGGACCTCTCCTACGAGCAGTACTTC. The chain is built from TRBV10-3 and TRBJ2-7; D remains ambiguous. V lost 4 bases to trimming and J lost 0 bases, with 13 bases between them. The CDR3 is 15 amino acids. CDR1 and CDR2 (germline): ENHRY, SYGVKD.

This clonotype was observed at least ten times. This chain links TRBV27 with TRBJ2-3; TRBD2 agrees at 15 bases. The V segment lost 4 bases and the J segment 6 bases; nucleotides outside the gene matches: 8. The CDR3 runs 17 residues. CDR1 is MNHEY, CDR2 SMNVEV, per germline (reference sequence). CDR3: CASSWTSGRAYRDTQYF. In nucleotides, the CDR3 is TGTGCCAGCAGTTGGACTAGCGGGAGGGCCTATCGGGATACGCAGTATTTT.

At least ten counts were recorded for this clonotype. J is TRBJ2-7 and V is TRBV28; no firm D call. The CDR3 has 14 amino acids. Germline V lookup: CDR1 MDHEN, CDR2 SYDVKM. V lost 1 base and J 0 bases, leaving 7 bases between the germline ends. The CDR3 coding sequence is TGTGCCAGCAGTTTATACCCGAGCTCCTACGAGCAGTACTTC. Protein product: CASSLYPSSYEQYF.

This clonotype was observed at least ten times. The V and J genes are TRBV29-1 and TRBJ2-7; D gene ambiguous. This CDR3 comprises 14 residues. Germline CDR1 reads SQVTM; CDR2 reads ANQGSEA. The V and J ends lost 3 bases and 1 base respectively, with 13 bases between them. The CDR3: CSVDSEGKSYEQYF. The CDR3 DNA sequence: TGCAGCGTTGACTCCGAAGGGAAATCCTACGAGCAGTACTTC.

This clonotype was found many times. The chain employs TRBV27 and TRBJ1-5; a weak D match, TRBD1 (6 bases). CDR1 and CDR2 (germline): MNHEY, SMNVEV (reference sequence). This CDR3 region has 15 residues. The germline V and J ends were trimmed by 3 bases and 7 bases, with 16 bases remaining between them. The DNA for the CDR3 is TGTGCCAGCAGTTTGGGACTCGGGGGGCGCCAGCCCCAGCATTTT. The encoded protein is CASSLGLGGRQPQHF.

Ten or more counts support this clonotype. The chain joins TRBV5-1 to TRBJ2-3, with TRBD1 as a possible D gene (6 bases). The length of the CDR3 is 13 residues. V gave up 3 bases and J gave up 1 base, with 6 bases separating them. Germline-derived CDR1 and CDR2 are SGHRS and YFSETQ. DNA of the CDR3: TGCGCCAGCAGCTGGACAGGCACAGATACGCAGTATTTT. This translates into CASSWTGTDTQYF.

This clonotype was observed at least ten times. The chain links TRBV7-6 to TRBJ1-6, with TRBD1 matching over 7 bases. In germline, CDR1 is SGHVS, CDR2 FNYEAQ. With 5 bases clipped from V and 6 bases from J, the junction kept 10 bases outside the gene matches. This CDR3 comprises 16 residues. The CDR3 DNA reads TGTGCCAGCAGCCCCACCCCGGGACAGACTAATTCACCCCTCCACTTT. Translated, it gives CASSPTPGQTNSPLHF.